These T cell receptor beta chains were read from a single sample in a study of cytomegalovirus exposure and HLA in healthy donors. This table comes from immunoSEQ multiplex PCR, and its TCRdb copy is limited to in-frame clones, with some not included. The table has about 110,000 clones, roughly 90% seen once. Sequenced input: PBMCs. The receptors stem from a woman in her twenties or thirties in good health and CMV-seropositive. The CDR3 runs from the conserved cysteine through the conserved F or W. The D gene is left open where the match is weak. Clone size, where shown, is once, few, many, or a class for clones that have expanded.

clone_size j_call v_call d_call cdr3_aa cdr3_nt
NA TRBJ2-5 TRBV5-1 NA CASSRTAIQETQYF TGCGCCAGCAGCCGGACAGCAATCCAAGAGACCCAGTACTTC
NA TRBJ2-1 TRBV27 TRBD2 CASSFLTSATDNEQFF TGTGCCAGCAGTTTTCTGACTAGCGCTACAGACAATGAGCAGTTCTTC
once TRBJ1-5 TRBV6-1 NA CASRRSNSQHF TGTGCCAGCAGACGGTCAAATAGCCAGCATTTT
NA TRBJ1-2 TRBV7-2 NA CASSLQGPPTFYGYTF TGTGCCAGCAGCTTGCAGGGCCCACCCACATTCTATGGCTACACCTTC
once TRBJ2-7 TRBV4-1 TRBD1 CASSQDRTGSYEQYF TGCGCCAGCAGCCAAGATAGGACAGGGTCCTACGAGCAGTACTTC
few TRBJ2-3 TRBV28 NA CASSWAGSRWTQYF TGTGCCAGCAGTTGGGCGGGGTCCCGTTGGACGCAGTATTTT
NA TRBJ2-1 TRBV25-1 TRBD2 CASSETSASIGEQFF TGTGCCAGCAGTGAGACTAGCGCCTCCATTGGTGAGCAGTTCTTC
NA TRBJ2-2 TRBV5-4 NA CASSLAPRGTGELFF TGTGCCAGCAGCTTGGCCCCAAGGGGCACCGGGGAGCTGTTTTTT
NA TRBJ1-1 TRBV28 TRBD1 CASIAGTGGSEAFF TGTGCCAGCATCGCCGGGACAGGGGGCTCTGAAGCTTTCTTT
many TRBJ1-5 TRBV30 NA CAWSSGSNQPQHF TGTGCCTGGAGTAGTGGCTCCAATCAGCCCCAGCATTTT
NA TRBJ2-1 TRBV7-6 NA CASSFGRGDMGNEQFF TGTGCCAGCAGCTTTGGACGCGGGGATATGGGAAATGAGCAGTTCTTC
NA TRBJ2-7 TRBV7-9 TRBD1 CASSSPGQGIPEQYF TGTGCCAGCAGCTCCCCGGGACAGGGAATTCCCGAGCAGTACTTC
few TRBJ2-7 TRBV29-1 NA CSVISTSLIHEQYF TGCAGCGTGATTTCGACTAGTCTGATCCACGAGCAGTACTTC
NA TRBJ1-2 TRBV7-2 NA CASSLRDYGYTF TGTGCCAGCAGCCTACGGGACTATGGCTACACCTTC
once TRBJ2-4 TRBV15 TRBD2 CATSRDRLAGGPGAKNIQYF TGTGCCACCAGCAGAGACAGACTAGCGGGAGGGCCCGGTGCCAAAAACATTCAGTACTTC
NA TRBJ2-7 TRBV5-1 TRBD1 CASSPSGQGYEQYF TGCGCCAGCAGCCCCAGTGGACAGGGTTACGAGCAGTACTTC
NA TRBJ1-4 TRBV7-2 NA CASSLAPNTIEKLFF TGTGCCAGCAGCTTAGCCCCTAATACCATAGAAAAACTGTTTTTT
NA TRBJ1-2 TRBV4-2 TRBD1 CASSHHGQGGYGYTF TGTGCCAGCAGCCACCATGGACAGGGAGGCTATGGCTACACCTTC
NA TRBJ1-3 TRBV15 NA CATSRDGTQIGIDTIYF TGTGCCACCAGCAGGGATGGGACTCAAATAGGGATAGACACCATATATTTT
NA TRBJ2-1 TRBV5-1 TRBD2 CASSLVSGGAYNEQFF TGCGCCAGCAGCTTGGTGAGCGGGGGGGCCTACAATGAGCAGTTCTTC
NA TRBJ1-2 TRBV2 NA CASSAQGLNYGYTF TGTGCCAGCAGTGCGCAGGGGCTTAACTATGGCTACACCTTC
NA TRBJ2-5 TRBV19 TRBD1 CASSRQGETQYF TGTGCCAGTAGTCGACAGGGAGAGACCCAGTACTTC
NA TRBJ1-6 TRBV6-6 TRBD1 CASATGDSPLHF TGTGCCAGCGCCACAGGGGATTCACCCCTCCACTTT
NA TRBJ1-5 TRBV4-2 NA CASSQEWREDQPQHF TGTGCCAGCAGCCAAGAATGGAGGGAGGATCAGCCCCAGCATTTT
NA TRBJ1-4 TRBV2 TRBD1 CASSLDRGLEKLFF TGTGCCAGCAGTTTAGACAGGGGGCTTGAAAAACTGTTTTTT
NA TRBJ2-1 TRBV2 TRBD2 CASKGTSGGSEQFF TGTGCCAGCAAGGGGACTAGCGGGGGTAGCGAGCAGTTCTTC
once TRBJ1-2 TRBV7-9 TRBD1 CASSSPVREDRRRARGYTF TGTGCCAGCAGCTCCCCTGTGAGGGAGGACAGGAGACGTGCCCGGGGCTACACCTTC
NA TRBJ1-2 TRBV13 NA CASSSSMGPAGFGYTF TGTGCCAGCAGCTCTTCCATGGGTCCCGCCGGGTTTGGCTACACCTTC
NA TRBJ2-7 TRBV5-6 TRBD2 CASSSGRGAKVDEQYF TGTGCCAGCAGCTCCGGGCGGGGGGCGAAAGTCGACGAGCAGTACTTC
NA TRBJ1-5 TRBV7-2 TRBD1 CASSFPGTGDNQPQHF TGTGCCAGCAGCTTTCCCGGGACAGGTGACAATCAGCCCCAGCATTTT
NA TRBJ2-5 TRBV9 NA CASSVGQSQETQYF TGTGCCAGCAGCGTAGGACAGAGCCAAGAGACCCAGTACTTC
NA TRBJ1-2 TRBV30 TRBD1 CAWRRAGGSHTF TGTGCCTGGAGGAGAGCAGGGGGCAGTCACACCTTC
NA TRBJ2-2 TRBV28 TRBD1 CASGQGNPELFF TGTGCCAGCGGACAGGGGAATCCGGAGCTGTTTTTT
NA TRBJ1-3 TRBV6-1 NA CASSEAGERAGNTIYF TGTGCCAGCAGTGAAGCAGGCGAGAGGGCTGGAAACACCATATATTTT
NA TRBJ1-1 TRBV6-5 NA CASRRGMNTEAFF TGTGCCAGCAGGCGGGGGATGAACACTGAAGCTTTCTTT
once TRBJ2-1 TRBV4-3 TRBD2 CASSSSGIPYNEQFF TGCGCCAGCAGCAGTAGCGGGATACCATACAATGAGCAGTTCTTC
NA TRBJ2-2 TRBV11-3 TRBD2 CASSAGTIDGELFF TGTGCCAGCAGCGCCGGGACTATTGACGGGGAGCTGTTTTTT
NA TRBJ2-2 TRBV29-1 NA CSGGEGTGELFF TGCAGCGGGGGAGAAGGCACCGGGGAGCTGTTTTTT
NA TRBJ2-5 TRBV27 TRBD1 CASSALRDRQETQYF TGTGCCAGCAGTGCTCTCCGGGACAGGCAAGAGACCCAGTACTTC
NA TRBJ2-5 TRBV5-1 NA CASSFGQQETQYF TGCGCCAGCAGCTTCGGACAGCAAGAGACCCAGTACTTC
NA TRBJ2-7 TRBV10-3 NA CAISEFQGGRASSYEQYF TGTGCCATCAGTGAGTTTCAGGGAGGACGGGCGAGCTCCTACGAGCAGTACTTC